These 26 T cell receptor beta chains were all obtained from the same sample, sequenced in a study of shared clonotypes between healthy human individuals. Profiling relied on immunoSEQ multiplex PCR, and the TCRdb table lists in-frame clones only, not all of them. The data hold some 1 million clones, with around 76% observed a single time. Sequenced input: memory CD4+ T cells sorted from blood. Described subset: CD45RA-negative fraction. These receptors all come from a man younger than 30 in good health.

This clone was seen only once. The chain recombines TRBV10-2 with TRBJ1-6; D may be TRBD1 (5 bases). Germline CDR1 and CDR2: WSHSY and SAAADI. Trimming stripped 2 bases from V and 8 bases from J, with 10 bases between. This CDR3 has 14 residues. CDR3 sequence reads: CASSEGTAYSPLHF. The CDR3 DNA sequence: TGCGCCAGCAGTGAGGGGACGGCTTATTCACCCCTCCACTTT.

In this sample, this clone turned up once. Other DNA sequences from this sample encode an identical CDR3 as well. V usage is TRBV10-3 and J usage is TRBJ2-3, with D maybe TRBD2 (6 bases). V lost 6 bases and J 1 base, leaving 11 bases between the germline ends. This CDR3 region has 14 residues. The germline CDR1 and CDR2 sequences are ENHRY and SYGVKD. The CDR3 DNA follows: TGTGCCATCAGCCCCTCGGGAGGCACAGATACGCAGTATTTT. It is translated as CAISPSGGTDTQYF.

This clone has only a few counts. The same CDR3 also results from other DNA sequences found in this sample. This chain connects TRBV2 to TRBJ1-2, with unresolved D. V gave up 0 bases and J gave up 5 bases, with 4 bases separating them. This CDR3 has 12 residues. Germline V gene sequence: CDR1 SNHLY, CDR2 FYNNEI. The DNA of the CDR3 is TGTGCCAGCAGTGAAGCGGGATATGGCTACACCTTC. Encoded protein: CASSEAGYGYTF.

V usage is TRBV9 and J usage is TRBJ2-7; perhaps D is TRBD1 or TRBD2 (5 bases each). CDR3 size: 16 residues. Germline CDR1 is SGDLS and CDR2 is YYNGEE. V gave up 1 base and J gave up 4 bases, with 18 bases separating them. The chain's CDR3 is CASSVSEGRILYEQYF. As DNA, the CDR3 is TGTGCCAGCAGCGTATCCGAGGGGCGCATATTGTACGAGCAGTACTTC. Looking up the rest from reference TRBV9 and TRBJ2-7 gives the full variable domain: DSGVTQTPKHLITATGQRVTLRCSPRSGDLSVYWYQQSLDQGLQFLIQYYNGEERAKGNILERFSAQQFPDLHSELNLSSLELGDSALYFCASSVSEGRILYEQYFGPGTRLTVT.

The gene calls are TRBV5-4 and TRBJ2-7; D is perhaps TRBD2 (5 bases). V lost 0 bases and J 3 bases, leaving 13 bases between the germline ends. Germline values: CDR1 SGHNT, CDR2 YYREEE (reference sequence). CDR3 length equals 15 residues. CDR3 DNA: TGTGCCAGCAGCTTGGACGGGGTGACAAACTACGAGCAGTACTTC. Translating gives CASSLDGVTNYEQYF.

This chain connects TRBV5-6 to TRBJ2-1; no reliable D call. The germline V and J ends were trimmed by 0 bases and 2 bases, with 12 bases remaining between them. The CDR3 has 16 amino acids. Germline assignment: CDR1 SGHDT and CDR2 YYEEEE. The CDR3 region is CASSLVDAAPYNEQFF. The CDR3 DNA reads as TGTGCCAGCAGCTTGGTGGATGCAGCTCCCTACAATGAGCAGTTCTTC. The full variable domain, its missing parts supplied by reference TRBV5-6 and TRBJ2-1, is DAGVTQSPTHLIKTRGQQVTLRCSPKSGHDTVSWYQQALGQGPQFIFQYYEEEERQRGNFPDRFSGHQFPNYSSELNVNALLLGDSALYLCASSLVDAAPYNEQFFGPGTRLTVL.

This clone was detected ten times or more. Here the CDR3 DNA reads TGTGCCAGCAGCCTGGACAGGGGGCCGGCTTTCTTT. Protein: CASSLDRGPAFF. The genes are TRBV7-9 and TRBJ1-1; 11 nucleotides align to TRBD1. Germline V CDR1 and CDR2: SEHNR, FQNEAQ (reference sequence). CDR3 length equals 12 residues. The junction had 4 bases not matched to a gene; V was cut back by 5 bases and J by 11 bases.

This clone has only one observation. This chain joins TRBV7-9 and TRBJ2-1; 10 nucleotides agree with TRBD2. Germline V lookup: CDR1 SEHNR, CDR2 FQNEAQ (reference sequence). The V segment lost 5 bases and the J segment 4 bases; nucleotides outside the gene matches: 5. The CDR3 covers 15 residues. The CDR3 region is CASSRGLAEYNEQFF. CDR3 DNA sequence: TGTGCCAGCAGCCGAGGACTAGCGGAGTACAATGAGCAGTTCTTC.

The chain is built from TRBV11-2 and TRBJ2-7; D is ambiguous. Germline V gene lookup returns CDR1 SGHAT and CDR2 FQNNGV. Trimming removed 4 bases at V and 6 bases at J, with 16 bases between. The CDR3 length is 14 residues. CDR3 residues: CASSSTPGVGEQYF. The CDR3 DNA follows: TGTGCCAGCAGCTCAACCCCCGGCGTAGGCGAGCAGTACTTC.

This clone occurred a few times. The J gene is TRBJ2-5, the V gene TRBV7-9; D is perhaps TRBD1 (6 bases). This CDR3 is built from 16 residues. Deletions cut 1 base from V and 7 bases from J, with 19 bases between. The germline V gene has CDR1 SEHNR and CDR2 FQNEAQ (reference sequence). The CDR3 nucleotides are TGTGCCAGCAGCTTAGGGGACCAGGACAGCAGGAGGACCCAGTACTTC. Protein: CASSLGDQDSRRTQYF.

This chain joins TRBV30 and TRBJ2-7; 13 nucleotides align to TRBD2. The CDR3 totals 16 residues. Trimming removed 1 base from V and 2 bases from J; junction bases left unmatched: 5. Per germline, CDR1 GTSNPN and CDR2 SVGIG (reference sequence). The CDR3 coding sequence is TGTGCCTGGAGTGCTACTAGCGGGAGGGCCCCCTACGAGCAGTACTTC. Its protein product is CAWSATSGRAPYEQYF.

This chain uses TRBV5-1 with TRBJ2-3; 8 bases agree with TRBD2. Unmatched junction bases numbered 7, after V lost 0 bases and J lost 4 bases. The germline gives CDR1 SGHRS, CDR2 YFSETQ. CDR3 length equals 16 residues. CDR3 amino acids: CASSLGAAGGADTQYF. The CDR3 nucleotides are TGCGCCAGCAGCTTGGGGGCGGCGGGGGGCGCAGATACGCAGTATTTT.

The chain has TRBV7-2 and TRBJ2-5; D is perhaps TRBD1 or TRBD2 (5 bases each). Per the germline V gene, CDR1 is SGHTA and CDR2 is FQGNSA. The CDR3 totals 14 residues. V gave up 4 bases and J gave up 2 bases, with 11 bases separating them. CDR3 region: CASSWRWGQETQYF. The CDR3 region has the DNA TGTGCCAGCAGCTGGCGCTGGGGGCAAGAGACCCAGTACTTC.

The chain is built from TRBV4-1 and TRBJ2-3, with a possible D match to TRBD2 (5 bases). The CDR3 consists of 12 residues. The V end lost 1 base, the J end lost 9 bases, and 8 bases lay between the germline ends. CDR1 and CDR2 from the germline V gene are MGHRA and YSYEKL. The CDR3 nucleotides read TGCGCCAGCAGCCAAGTTCGAGGGACGCAGTATTTT. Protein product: CASSQVRGTQYF.

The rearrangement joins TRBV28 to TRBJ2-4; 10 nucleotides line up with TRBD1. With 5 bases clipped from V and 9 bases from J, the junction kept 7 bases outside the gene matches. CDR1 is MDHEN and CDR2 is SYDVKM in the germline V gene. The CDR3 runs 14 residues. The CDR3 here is CASSTGQGPSIQYF. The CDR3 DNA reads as TGTGCCAGCAGTACGGGACAGGGGCCTTCCATTCAGTACTTC.

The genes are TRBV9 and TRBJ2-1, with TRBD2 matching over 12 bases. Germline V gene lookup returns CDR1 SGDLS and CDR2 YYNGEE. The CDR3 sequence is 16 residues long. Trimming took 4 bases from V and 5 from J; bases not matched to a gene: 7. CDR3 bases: TGTGCCAGCAGCAGAAGACTAGCGGGAGTCAACAATGAGCAGTTCTTC. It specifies CASSRRLAGVNNEQFF.

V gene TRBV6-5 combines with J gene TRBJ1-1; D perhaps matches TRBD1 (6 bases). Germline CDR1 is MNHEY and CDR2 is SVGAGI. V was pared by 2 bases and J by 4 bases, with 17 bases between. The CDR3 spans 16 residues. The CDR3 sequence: CASSYDGRGGSTEAFF. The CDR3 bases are TGTGCCAGCAGTTACGATGGCAGGGGCGGGAGCACTGAAGCTTTCTTT.

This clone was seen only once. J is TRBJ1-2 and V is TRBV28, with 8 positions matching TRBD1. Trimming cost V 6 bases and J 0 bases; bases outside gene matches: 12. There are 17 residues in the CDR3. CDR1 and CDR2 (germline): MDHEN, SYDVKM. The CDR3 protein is CASSLSRTGRANYGYTF. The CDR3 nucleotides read TGTGCCAGCAGCCTAAGCCGGACAGGGAGGGCTAACTATGGCTACACCTTC.

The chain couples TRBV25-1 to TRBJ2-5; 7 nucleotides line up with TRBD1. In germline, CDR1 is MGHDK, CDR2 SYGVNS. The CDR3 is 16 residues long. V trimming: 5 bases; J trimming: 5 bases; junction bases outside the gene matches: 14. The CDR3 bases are TGTGCCAGCAGTTCAGGACAGGTCGGGCGATTGGAGACCCAGTACTTC. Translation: CASSSGQVGRLETQYF.

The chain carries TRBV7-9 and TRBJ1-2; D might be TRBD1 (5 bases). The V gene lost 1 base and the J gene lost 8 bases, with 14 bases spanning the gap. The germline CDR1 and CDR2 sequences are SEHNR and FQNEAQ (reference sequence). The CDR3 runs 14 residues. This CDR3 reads CASSLVGREGGYTF. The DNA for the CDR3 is TGTGCCAGCAGCTTAGTTGGCAGGGAAGGCGGCTACACCTTC.

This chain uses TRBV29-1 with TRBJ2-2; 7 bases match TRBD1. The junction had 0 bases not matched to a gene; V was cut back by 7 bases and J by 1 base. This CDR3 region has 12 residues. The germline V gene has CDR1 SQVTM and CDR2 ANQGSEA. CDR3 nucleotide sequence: TGCAGCGGACAGGGGAACACCGGGGAGCTGTTTTTT. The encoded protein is CSGQGNTGELFF.

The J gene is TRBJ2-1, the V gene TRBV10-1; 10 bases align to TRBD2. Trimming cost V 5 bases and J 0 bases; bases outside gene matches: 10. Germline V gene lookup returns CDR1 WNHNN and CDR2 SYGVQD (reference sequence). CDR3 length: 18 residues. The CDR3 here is CASSFIAGGTSSYNEQFF. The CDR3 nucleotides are TGCGCCAGCAGTTTTATAGCGGGAGGAACGAGCTCCTACAATGAGCAGTTCTTC.

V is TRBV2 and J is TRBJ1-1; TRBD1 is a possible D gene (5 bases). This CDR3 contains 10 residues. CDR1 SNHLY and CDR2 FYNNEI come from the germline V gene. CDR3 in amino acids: CALGGTEAFF. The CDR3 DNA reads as TGTGCTTTGGGGGGCACTGAAGCTTTCTTT.

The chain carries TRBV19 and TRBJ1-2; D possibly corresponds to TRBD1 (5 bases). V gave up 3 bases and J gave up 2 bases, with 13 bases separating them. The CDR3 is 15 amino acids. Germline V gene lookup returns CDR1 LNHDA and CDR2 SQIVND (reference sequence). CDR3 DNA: TGTGCCAGTAGTATCCTACAGGATAGGAACTATGGCTACACCTTC. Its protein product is CASSILQDRNYGYTF.

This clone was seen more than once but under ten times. CDR3 nucleotides: TGTGCCAGCGCCACAGGGGGGGAGAATTCACCCCTCCACTTT. This codes for CASATGGENSPLHF. V and J are TRBV25-1 and TRBJ1-6, with 8 bases matching TRBD1. Germline trimming cut 8 bases from V and 7 bases from J; bases unmatched to any gene: 7. The germline V gene has CDR1 MGHDK and CDR2 SYGVNS. The CDR3 extends over 14 amino acids.

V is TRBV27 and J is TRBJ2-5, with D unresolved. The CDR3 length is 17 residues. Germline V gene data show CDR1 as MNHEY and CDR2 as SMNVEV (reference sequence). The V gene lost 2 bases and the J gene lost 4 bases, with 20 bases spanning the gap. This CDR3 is CASSLRYSLDLPETQYF. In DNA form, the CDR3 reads TGTGCCAGCAGTTTAAGGTACTCTCTAGACCTCCCAGAGACCCAGTACTTC.